This T cell receptor beta chain came from a study of radiotherapy plus CTLA-4 blockade in lung cancer. Study-wide findings and caveats: Among reported predictors of response, early blood T cell clone dynamics with interferon-beta performed best. Once radiotherapy plus ipilimumab had been given, TCR clones derived from tumor expanded in blood.

The assay was immunoSEQ multiplex PCR, and TCRdb's table has in-frame clones only and misses some. The sample includes 60,000 to 70,000 clones, around 81% seen only once; the top ten take roughly 4%. As concerns this clone: Its antigen remains unidentified.

People whose metastatic non-small-cell lung cancer was chemo-refractory got focal radiation along with CTLA-4 blockade by ipilimumab. CDR3 length: 14 amino acids. The V and J ends lost 3 bases and 3 bases respectively, with 11 bases between them. The germline V gene encodes CDR1 KGHSH and CDR2 LQKENI. V usage is TRBV18 and J usage is TRBJ1-2, with a tentative D call TRBD1 (5 bases). This receptor was obtained from a human donor with non-small cell lung cancer who had a partial response to radiotherapy plus ipilimumab. Sequences were derived from peripheral blood, sampled from a patient treated with radiotherapy plus ipilimumab. CDR3 nucleotide sequence: TGTGCCAGCTCACCGGGGAGGGGTGACTATGGCTACACCTTC. As protein: CASSPGRGDYGYTF.